This note documents a single T cell receptor beta chain sequence. The data derive from a study of blood T cell repertoires in COVID-19. Sequencing used immunoSEQ multiplex PCR; TCRdb keeps in-frame clones, though not all of them. Of 200,000 or so clones in the sample, under 85% are singletons; the top ten hold 17%. The source of this sequence is a man aged 55-75 years with active or convalescent COVID-19. Sequences were obtained from peripheral blood.

The CDR3 DNA is TGTGCCAGCAGCCAAGAGTCGGCGGGGGCCGACGGGACCCAGTACTTC. It specifies CASSQESAGADGTQYF. The J gene is TRBJ2-5, the V gene TRBV4-2, with a tentative D call TRBD2 (7 bases). The CDR3 is 16 residues long. V was clipped by 0 bases and J by 7 bases, with 18 bases between them. The germline CDR1 and CDR2 sequences are LGHNA and YNFKEQ.